This T cell receptor (beta chain) stems from a study of regulatory T cells in long-lasting Graves disease. Broader study findings: TRBV28, TRBJ1-2 and TRBJ2-5 emerged as the favored segments in persistent disease.

This clonotype has only a few counts. The antigen remains undetermined. Building the TCR beta libraries relied on iRepertoire HTBI primers, and CDR3 regions underwent Arm-PCR. In TCRdb, the multiplex PCR reads were re-called with MiXCR into one record per CDR3 protein. The table lists 500,000 or so distinct CDR3 sequences, about 16% of them singletons. The time point was: newly diagnosed GD, antithyroid drugs for less than 3 months. RNA extracted from PBMCs served as the sequencing template. Germline loops: CDR1 SGHRS, CDR2 YFSETQ. The ends were cut back, 6 bases at V and 2 bases at J, with 18 bases in the middle. This CDR3 comprises 15 residues. These sequences were also reported in another study, on T cells in Graves' hyperthyroidism and ophthalmopathy. That work contributes: The TCR CDR3 first-round RT-PCR relied on the HTBI primer set.

This specimen was peripheral blood mononuclear cells (PBMCs), taken at new diagnosis, from a patient treated with antithyroid drugs. The sequence was collected from a woman aged 40-65 years with Graves disease. The chain uses TRBV5-1 and TRBJ2-7; possibly TRBD1 or TRBD2 for D (5 bases each). The CDR3 nucleotides are TGCGCCAGCACCCTCAACCCGGGACCTACCTACGAGCAGTACTTC. This codes for CASTLNPGPTYEQYF.